The sample holds many counts of the clone carrying this T cell receptor (beta chain). The record originates from a study of T cell repertoires in cytomegalovirus infection. Study information: It was the public TCR beta signatures that indicated both CMV infection and matching HLA type.

TCRdb analysed the reads with MiXCR anew, one entry per CDR3 protein. This table holds 200,000 or so distinct CDR3 sequences, about 20% found once. Germline V gene lookup returns CDR1 SGHTA and CDR2 FQGNSA. V was trimmed by 5 bases and J by 6 bases, leaving 14 bases between them. The CDR3 contains 13 residues. J is TRBJ2-7 and V is TRBV7-2, with a possible D match to TRBD2 (5 bases). The sequenced sample was PBMCs. This clonotype was sampled from a human donor in good health (CMV status not recorded). Some clones in this sample may be carry-over from other donors' samples. The CDR3 loop reads CASSAPSLVEQYF. The CDR3 nucleotides are TGTGCCAGCAGCGCTCCTAGCTTGGTCGAGCAGTACTTC.